The T cell receptor (beta chain) under discussion was sequenced for a study of Graves' ophthalmopathy and Graves' hyperthyroidism. With regard to this clonotype: One end of the junction is discordant with germline, which a read error may explain.

Amplified material comprised TCR beta CDR3 regions derived from RNA transcripts. HTBI primers served in a first-round RT-PCR, which a second-round multiplex PCR followed. TCRdb analysed the multiplex PCR reads with MiXCR anew, one entry per CDR3 protein. Counted here are 900,000 to 1,200,000 distinct CDR3 sequences, about two fifths occurring once; the ten biggest clones make up around 10%. The CDR3 runs to 16 residues. From germline, CDR1 is ENHRY and CDR2 SYGVKD. Hyperthyroidism patients, aged 18 to 65, were newly diagnosed, under 2 months' duration. Certain patients, namely those with other autoimmune diseases, uncontrolled infections, pregnancy or lactation, were excluded.

This chain connects TRBV10-3 to TRBJ2-2, with 15 nucleotides matching TRBD2. Material for sequencing was peripheral blood or thyroid tissue (not recorded which). This receptor was identified in an adult man with Graves' hyperthyroidism. This chain's CDR3 is CASSEGTSGGYGELFF. CDR3 nucleotides: TGTGCCAGCAGTGAAGGGACTAGCGGGGGGTACGGGGAGCTGTTTTTT.